The 2 T cell receptor beta chains below all came from one sample that was sequenced in a study of shared clonotypes between healthy human individuals. TCRdb's table, derived via immunoSEQ multiplex PCR, lists solely in-frame clones and lacks some. The sample holds about a million clones; 60% to 80% are singletons and the top ten take roughly 0.9%. Sequenced sample: memory CD4+ T cells from PBMCs. Subset of the sample: CD45RA-negative fraction. Receptors originate from a man younger than 35 in good health. Some clones in this sample may be carry-over from other donors' samples.

The V call is TRBV2, the J call TRBJ1-4; TRBD1 matches 11 bases. The ends lost 5 bases at V and 6 bases at J; junction bases unmatched: 5. The CDR3 runs 15 residues. CDR1 is SNHLY, CDR2 FYNNEI, per germline. Written as DNA, the CDR3 is TGTGCCAGCAGTATTATGGGACAGGGGGATGAAAAACTGTTTTTT. Amino acids: CASSIMGQGDEKLFF.

J is TRBJ2-1 and V is TRBV25-1, with TRBD2 as a possible D gene (5 bases). V was shortened by 8 bases and J by 5 bases, with 16 bases between the two germline ends. The CDR3 extends over 14 amino acids. Germline values: CDR1 MGHDK, CDR2 SYGVNS. The CDR3 loop is CASSPPLGHNEQFF. The CDR3 coding sequence is TGTGCCAGCTCTCCCCCACTAGGGCACAATGAGCAGTTCTTC. Full variable domain (rest looked up from reference TRBV25-1 and TRBJ2-1): EADIYQTPRYLVIGTGKKITLECSQTMGHDKMYWYQQDPGMELHLIHYSYGVNSTEKGDLSSESTVSRIRTEHFPLTLESARPSHTSQYLCASSPPLGHNEQFFGPGTRLTVL.